This TCR beta chain came from a study of shared clonotypes between healthy human individuals. Details on this clone: The antigen is undetermined.

General study results and limits: A small donor pool kept down the genetic and exposure-history diversity that was represented.

Positively selected for CCR7, the CD45RO-negative cells used as naive CD8 cells excluded terminally differentiated effector memory CD45RA+ cells. Looked up from germline, CDR1 is SGDLS and CDR2 is YYNGEE. Trimming took off 2 bases at V and 0 bases at J, with 14 bases between the two ends. The CDR3 consists of 17 residues. This table comes from immunoSEQ multiplex PCR, and its TCRdb copy is limited to in-frame clones, with some not included. The data contain roughly 2,000,000 clones, around 93% of them singletons. This receptor was identified in a man aged 18-30 years in good health. Some clones in this sample may be carry-over from other donors' samples. The chain combines TRBV9 with TRBJ1-4; weak D call: TRBD1 (5 bases). The sequenced material came from naive CD8+ T cells from PBMCs. CDR3 sequence: CASSVGQGLATNEKLFF. In DNA form, the CDR3 reads TGTGCCAGCAGCGTTGGTCAGGGTCTTGCAACTAATGAAAAACTGTTTTTT.